The present T cell receptor beta chain was sequenced within a study of blood T cell repertoires in COVID-19 (TCRdb year 2020). About the study as a whole: The collaborator samples originated in the United States, Italy and Spain and spanned the acute and convalescent phases of COVID-19. The material from the prospective study consisted of cDNA or gDNA derived from T cells, B-cell-depleted T cells, or PBMCs. A de-identified subject ID, COVID-19 status, age in years and sex were almost always included in the sample metadata. The samples were drawn from the first 160 participants of the ongoing ImmuneRACE study and from 950 to 1,500 subjects provided by 6 global collaborators. Where HLA class I and class II types were available, the types were taken from metadata supplied by the sample provider, not from assay-based typing. The repertoires were released in a freely available public database intended as a resource for research on the immune response to SARS-CoV-2. Deeply sampled blood TCRbeta repertoires from subjects exposed to, actively infected with, or recovered from COVID-19 were included in the dataset.

TCRbeta CDR3 regions were amplified from genomic DNA by means of the immunoSEQ Assay, a bias-controlled multiplex PCR. The source study handled its data this way. The number of nucleated cells in each sample was estimated from the amplification of reference gene primers within the assay. To quantify the absolute abundance of each unique TCRbeta CDR3 rearrangement, sequence reads were collapsed and filtered. For each sample, productive Simpson clonality was calculated by taking the square root of Simpson's diversity index across productive rearrangements. Not all clones reach the TCRdb copy of this immuneACCESS table, which keeps in-frame sequences only. Checked studies attribute under half of the gap to unresolved V genes and leave the rest unexplained. The DNA was the basis for D and trimming; V, J and clone size are from that table. Counted in this sample were 200,000 to 300,000 clones; around 90% of them appeared once. In total, the top ten clones hold over 0.65% of the sample.

On this clone: Its antigen remains unidentified. No base-level quality is on record; no much larger clone is a single base apart.

The germline V gene gives CDR1 as SGDLS and CDR2 as YYNGEE. The CDR3 runs 15 residues from the cysteine to the phenylalanine. Only CDR3 DNA remains: 45 bases, in frame from the first base. V is cut back by 4 bases and J by 6 bases, with 9 bases in the junction unmatched. One collaborating source in Seattle enrolled patients while the patients were actively infected and followed the patients over time throughout the course of disease. Each collaborating institution followed its own protocols to collect whole blood in K2EDTA tubes. For TCRbeta analysis, collaborator samples were shipped as frozen whole blood, as isolated PBMCs, or as DNA extracted from either sample type. Findings and caveats that apply to the study as a whole: The quantity of clinical and demographic metadata differed by source and by participant and was supplied without curation.

The rearrangement joined TRBV9 to TRBJ1-5; TRBD1 matches 8 bases in the middle. Sequenced: peripheral blood. This clonotype originated in a man under 40 with COVID-19, enrolled during active disease. CDR3 loop: CASSPTGDDPQPQHF. The DNA sequence is as follows: TGTGCCAGCAGCCCGACAGGGGATGACCCTCAGCCCCAGCATTTT.